Each of the 24 T cell receptor beta chains below was sequenced from the same sample in a study of T cells in Graves' hyperthyroidism and ophthalmopathy. RNA transcripts were the template for amplifying TCR beta CDR3 regions. The study used the HTBI primer set for a first-round RT-PCR of the TCR CDR3. TCRdb itself ran the multiplex PCR reads through MiXCR, one entry per CDR3 protein. The sample contains about 260,000 distinct CDR3 sequences, 16% of which appear only once. The source material was blood. The receptors derive from a woman under 30 with Graves' ophthalmopathy.

This clonotype was picked up many times. The chain uses TRBV7-2 and TRBJ2-1; 12 bases align to TRBD2. This CDR3 has 20 amino acids. Trimming at V came to 4 bases and at J to 7 bases, leaving 20 bases not matched to a gene. Germline V gives CDR1 SGHTA, CDR2 FQGNSA. As DNA, the CDR3 is TGTGCCAGCAGCTCCCCGAGGGCTAGCGGGAGGGCCTTTTTTGGTAATGAGCAGTTCTTC. Translating gives CASSSPRASGRAFFGNEQFF.

This clonotype was observed many times. V is TRBV18 and J is TRBJ2-1, with TRBD2 matching 7 bases. The CDR3 is 15 residues long. The J segment lost 4 bases and the V segment lost 3 bases, leaving 6 bases of the junction unmatched. The germline CDR1 and CDR2 sequences are KGHSH and LQKENI. The chain's CDR3 is CASSPSGARYNEQFF. CDR3 DNA sequence: TGTGCCAGCTCACCGAGCGGGGCGAGGTACAATGAGCAGTTCTTC.

V gene TRBV20-1 combines with J gene TRBJ2-3; 13 nucleotides line up with TRBD2. CDR1 is DFQATT, CDR2 SNEGSKA, per germline (reference sequence). V lost 3 bases, J lost 5 bases, and 2 bases stayed unmatched. The CDR3 contains 14 residues. CDR3 sequence reads: CSARGLAGLDTQYF. The CDR3 DNA is TGCAGTGCTAGGGGACTAGCGGGATTAGATACGCAGTATTTT.

At least ten counts were recorded for this clonotype. V is TRBV6-5 and J is TRBJ2-3, with D possibly TRBD1 on 6 matching bases. CDR1 MNHEY and CDR2 SVGAGI come from the germline V gene. Between the trimmed V and J ends, which lost 0 bases and 2 bases, there was a span of 21 bases. This CDR3 comprises 19 residues. The CDR3: CASSYSRPTGQGFTDTQYF. As DNA, the CDR3 is TGTGCCAGCAGTTACTCGCGGCCGACCGGGCAGGGGTTCACAGATACGCAGTATTTT.

Regarding this clonotype: A much more abundant neighbour one base away suggests this may be a read error. The V gene is TRBV29-1, the J gene TRBJ2-1; 15 nucleotides agree with TRBD2. This CDR3 spans 17 amino acids. The germline CDR1 and CDR2 sequences are SQVTM and ANQGSEA. Trimming removed 6 bases from V and 4 bases from J; junction bases left unmatched: 10. The CDR3: CSVSCPGTSGGYNEQFF. For the CDR3, the DNA is TGCAGCGTCTCCTGCCCCGGGACTAGCGGGGGGTACAATGAGCAGTTCTTC.

The chain joins TRBV2 to TRBJ1-5; TRBD1 agrees at 11 bases. The CDR3 has 17 residues. J lost 7 bases, V lost 6 bases, and 14 bases had no gene match. The germline V gene encodes CDR1 SNHLY and CDR2 FYNNEI. CDR3 nucleotide sequence: TGTGCCAGCAGGATCTCCGGGACAGGGGGAAGTCGGCAGCCCCAGCATTTT. Protein: CASRISGTGGSRQPQHF. Full variable domain (missing parts from reference TRBV2 and TRBJ1-5): EPEVTQTPSHQVTQMGQEVILRCVPISNHLYFYWYRQILGQKVEFLVSFYNNEISEKSEIFDDQFSVERPDGSNFTLKIRSTKLEDSAMYFCASRISGTGGSRQPQHFGDGTRLSIL.

This sequence joins TRBV10-3 and TRBJ1-3; no definite D call. Trimming pared 2 bases from V and 0 bases from J, leaving 5 bases between. The CDR3 spans 14 residues. The V gene's germline CDR1 is ENHRY and CDR2 SYGVKD. CDR3 in DNA: TGTGCCATCAGTGAGAGTTACTCTGGAAACACCATATATTTT. Protein: CAISESYSGNTIYF.

This chain uses TRBV28 with TRBJ2-3; the D call may be TRBD1 or TRBD2 (5 bases each). This CDR3 is 14 amino acids long. Looked up from germline, CDR1 is MDHEN and CDR2 is SYDVKM. V lost 6 bases, J lost 3 bases, and 13 bases lay in between. CDR3 nucleotide sequence: TGTGCCAGCAGCTTGCCGGGGCCGACAGATACGCAGTATTTT. Its translation is CASSLPGPTDTQYF.

This clonotype appeared many times. The V gene is TRBV6-1, the J gene TRBJ2-6; unclear D gene. Trimming shortened V by 6 bases and J by 0 bases, and 15 bases separated the two germline ends. The CDR3 totals 17 residues. Per germline, CDR1 MNHNS and CDR2 SASEGT. The CDR3 coding sequence is TGTGCCAGCAGCAGGACCGCCACGGGCTCTGGGGCCAACGTCCTGACTTTC. Encoded protein: CASSRTATGSGANVLTF.

This clonotype was recorded many times. The V gene is TRBV30, the J gene TRBJ1-1, with D unresolved. From germline, CDR1 is GTSNPN and CDR2 SVGIG (reference sequence). The CDR3 spans 15 residues. V was shortened by 0 bases and J by 1 base, with 12 bases between the two germline ends. CDR3 loop: CAWSVSGVRNTEAFF. The DNA for the CDR3 is TGTGCCTGGAGTGTTTCTGGAGTGAGGAACACTGAAGCTTTCTTT.

This clonotype showed up many times. This chain uses TRBV9 with TRBJ1-6; 9 positions agree with TRBD1. Germline assignment: CDR1 SGDLS and CDR2 YYNGEE. Unmatched junction bases numbered 6, after V lost 0 bases and J lost 8 bases. The CDR3 spans 16 residues. CDR3 nucleotides: TGTGCCAGCAGCGTAGAGGGACAGGGAATACATTCACCCCTCCACTTT. The encoded protein is CASSVEGQGIHSPLHF.

This clonotype was detected only once. This sequence joins TRBV2 and TRBJ2-1; 12 bases fit TRBD2. The CDR3 has 16 amino acids. Germline CDR1 SNHLY, CDR2 FYNNEI. The V gene end was trimmed by 4 bases and the J gene end by 6 bases; junction bases not matched to a gene: 7. CDR3 in amino acids: CASSAPLAGGINEQFF. DNA of the CDR3: TGTGCCAGCAGTGCCCCACTAGCGGGAGGCATCAATGAGCAGTTCTTC. Drawing the rest from reference TRBV2 and TRBJ2-1, the complete variable domain is EPEVTQTPSHQVTQMGQEVILRCVPISNHLYFYWYRQILGQKVEFLVSFYNNEISEKSEIFDDQFSVERPDGSNFTLKIRSTKLEDSAMYFCASSAPLAGGINEQFFGPGTRLTVL.

In this sample, this clonotype turned up many times. The rearrangement joins TRBV4-1 to TRBJ1-1; 7 bases align to TRBD1. The CDR3 runs 15 residues. The J segment lost 0 bases and the V segment lost 5 bases, leaving 6 bases of the junction unmatched. Germline assignment: CDR1 MGHRA and CDR2 YSYEKL. The CDR3 loop is CASSLTGNMNTEAFF. The CDR3 nucleotides are TGCGCCAGCAGCTTGACAGGGAATATGAACACTGAAGCTTTCTTT.

There are many counts of this clonotype. The V call is TRBV30, the J call TRBJ2-5; no definite D call. CDR1 and CDR2 from the germline V gene are GTSNPN and SVGIG (reference sequence). V lost 3 bases, J lost 5 bases, and 13 bases lay in between. There are 13 residues in the CDR3. The CDR3 nucleotides read TGTGCCTGGAGCCGGACGCTTTGGGAGACCCAGTACTTC. Protein product: CAWSRTLWETQYF.

This clonotype was picked up many times. The chain has TRBV27 and TRBJ1-1; maybe TRBD1 (6 bases). Looked up from germline, CDR1 is MNHEY and CDR2 is SMNVEV (reference sequence). CDR3 size: 13 residues. V lost 6 bases and J 4 bases, leaving 12 bases between the germline ends. In DNA, the CDR3 is TGTGCCAGCAGAACCGACAGGATCACTGAAGCTTTCTTT. Translated: CASRTDRITEAFF.

This clonotype was counted many times. The CDR3, as DNA: TGTGCCAGCTCAGGGTCCTACGAGCAGTACTTC. It specifies CASSGSYEQYF. The chain joins TRBV18 to TRBJ2-7; no definite D call. CDR3 length equals 11 residues. Deletions cut 5 bases from V and 1 base from J, with 3 bases between. From germline, CDR1 is KGHSH and CDR2 LQKENI.

This clonotype was counted at least ten times. This chain connects TRBV11-2 to TRBJ1-1; D is ambiguous. V shed 1 base and J shed 0 bases, with 15 bases lying between them. CDR3 size: 17 residues. The V gene's germline CDR1 is SGHAT and CDR2 FQNNGV. CDR3 loop: CASSLGVATPMNTEAFF. Here the CDR3 DNA reads TGTGCCAGCAGCTTAGGCGTCGCCACCCCTATGAACACTGAAGCTTTCTTT.

The table lists this clonotype with many counts. This sequence joins TRBV6-1 and TRBJ1-4; 8 bases agree with TRBD1. After removal of 6 bases from V and 7 bases from J, the junction contained 10 bases not matched to a gene. CDR1 MNHNS and CDR2 SASEGT come from the germline V gene. This CDR3 has 15 amino acids. The CDR3 loop reads CASSSRQGLAEKLFF. For the CDR3, the DNA is TGTGCCAGCAGCTCCAGACAGGGGTTGGCTGAAAAACTGTTTTTT.

To note about this clonotype: This may come from a read error, since a much larger clone is one base off. The chain uses TRBV7-9 and TRBJ2-2, with D possibly TRBD2 on 5 matching bases. CDR1 and CDR2 from the germline V gene are SEHNR and FQNEAQ (reference sequence). The CDR3 has 12 residues. In DNA, the CDR3 is TGTGCCAGCAGCTTAGAGGACGGGGAGCTGTCTTTT. Amino acids: CASSLEDGELSF.

The table lists this clonotype with many counts. This chain uses TRBV9 with TRBJ2-5, with D maybe TRBD2 (6 bases). Trimming cost V 4 bases and J 1 base, with 20 bases left between them. CDR1 and CDR2 from the germline V gene are SGDLS and YYNGEE. The CDR3 totals 17 residues. The CDR3 here is CASSPDLASGRQETQYF. The CDR3 DNA sequence: TGTGCCAGCAGCCCAGATCTAGCGTCGGGTCGCCAAGAGACCCAGTACTTC. The variable domain in full, with the rest retrieved from reference TRBV9 and TRBJ2-5, is DSGVTQTPKHLITATGQRVTLRCSPRSGDLSVYWYQQSLDQGLQFLIQYYNGEERAKGNILERFSAQQFPDLHSELNLSSLELGDSALYFCASSPDLASGRQETQYFGPGTRLLVL.

V and J are TRBV20-1 and TRBJ2-4; 11 bases map to TRBD2. The CDR3 has 14 residues. Per the germline V gene, CDR1 is DFQATT and CDR2 is SNEGSKA (reference sequence). Trimming at V came to 6 bases and at J to 7 bases, leaving 8 bases not matched to a gene. The chain's CDR3 is CSAVAGGRRNIQYF. For the CDR3, the DNA is TGCAGTGCCGTAGCGGGAGGGAGAAGGAACATTCAGTACTTC.

Many counts were recorded for this clonotype. The chain employs TRBV30 and TRBJ2-7; D is possibly TRBD1 or TRBD2 (5 bases each). There are 12 residues in the CDR3. The germline V gene encodes CDR1 GTSNPN and CDR2 SVGIG (reference sequence). Trimming pared 4 bases from V and 6 bases from J, leaving 13 bases between. The CDR3 region is CAWNRDGPEQYF. For the CDR3, the DNA is TGTGCCTGGAATCGGGACGGCCCCGAGCAGTACTTC.

This chain links TRBV24-1 with TRBJ2-7; 12 bases are a match to TRBD2. With V trimmed by 4 bases and J by 4 bases, 7 bases remained unmatched. The V gene's germline CDR1 is KGHDR and CDR2 SFDVKD. The CDR3 is made up of 16 amino acids. The CDR3 here is CATSDPSSGRAYEQYF. The CDR3 DNA sequence: TGTGCCACCAGTGACCCTTCTAGCGGGAGGGCGTACGAGCAGTACTTC.

This clonotype was counted many times. This sequence joins TRBV27 and TRBJ2-3; 13 bases map to TRBD2. Trimming at V came to 4 bases and at J to 4 bases, leaving 5 bases not matched to a gene. Germline CDR1 MNHEY, CDR2 SMNVEV (reference sequence). This CDR3 is 16 amino acids long. The CDR3 loop reads CASSSVLAGGADTQYF. The CDR3, as DNA: TGTGCCAGCAGTTCCGTACTAGCGGGAGGGGCAGATACGCAGTATTTT.